The clone carrying this TCR beta chain has just one count. Its antigen remains unknown. Between the trimmed V and J ends, which lost 0 bases and 2 bases, there was a span of 9 bases. The germline V gene encodes CDR1 WNHNN and CDR2 SYGVQD (reference sequence). CDR3 length equals 15 residues. This sample stems from a study of T cells in localized non-small cell lung cancer. Whole-study findings and limits: Tumor showed lower T cell clonality than uninvolved adjacent lung, where it was highest. A median of 57 of the top 100 tumor clones appeared in adjacent lung, which was paired and uninvolved.

TCRdb keeps only in-frame clones here, not all; method: immunoSEQ multiplex PCR. The sample yields around 34,000 clones, 93% seen once. The input for sequencing was peripheral blood, taken before any cancer treatment. The V call is TRBV10-1, the J call TRBJ2-3; D is unresolved. This receptor was taken from a female donor older than 55 with stage I lung adenocarcinoma. The CDR3 nucleotides are TGCGCCAGCAGTGAGTCGACGCGATCCACAGATACGCAGTATTTT. Translating gives CASSESTRSTDTQYF.